This T cell receptor beta chain was observed in a study of glioma-infiltrating T cells after dendritic cell vaccination. The wider study: Treatment, given 2003 to 2012, was autologous tumor lysate-pulsed dendritic cell vaccination.

Stated time point: after dendritic cell vaccination, including at tumor progression/relapse. The germline CDR1 and CDR2 sequences are MNHEY and SVGAGI. Losses at the gene ends were 6 bases for V and 5 bases for J; bases not matched to a gene: 10. This CDR3 has 15 amino acids. Here immunoSEQ multiplex PCR was the method, and the copy in TCRdb shows in-frame clones only, minus some. The sample yields roughly 85,000 clones, roughly 85% seen once. The origin of this receptor is a human donor with glioblastoma. The material sequenced was blood, taken after dendritic cell vaccination. The V and J genes are TRBV6-5 and TRBJ2-5; 9 nucleotides agree with TRBD2. For the CDR3, the DNA is TGTGCCAGCAGCCGCTCGCGGGGGGGCCAGGAGACCCAGTACTTC. Translated, it gives CASSRSRGGQETQYF.